This entry is about one T cell receptor (beta chain). Its specificity is not known. This CDR3 is missing its conserved last phenylalanine or tryptophan, likely due to a read error. TCRbeta libraries were built with three rounds of nested PCR, modified from ARM-PCR. TCRdb reprocessed the multiplex PCR reads via MiXCR and lists one record per CDR3 protein. The data contain some 78,000 distinct CDR3 sequences, 65% to 90% of them singletons. The data are from a study of tumor and adjacent non-tumor tissue in lung cancer. Study in general: On average, productive TCRbeta reads reached roughly 4.2 million per sample. Notes on the study in general: Higher tumor TCR diversity was associated with shorter survival. Top 100 clones took a larger repertoire share in normal lung.

RNA was extracted from bulk tissue without any cell sorting. Germline V gene data show CDR1 as MGHRA and CDR2 as YSYEKL. The ends were cut back, 0 bases at V and 2 bases at J, with 11 bases in the middle. The CDR3 totals 16 residues. The material sequenced was lung tumor tissue. This TCR came from a woman between 45 and 65 years old with non-small cell lung cancer. The chain has TRBV4-1 and TRBJ2-1; the D gene is possibly TRBD1 (6 bases). CDR3 bases: TGCGCCAGCAGCCAAGATCGGCAGGGGACCTACAATGAGCAGTTCTCC. Its protein product is CASSQDRQGTYNEQFS.